This T cell receptor beta chain was sequenced during a study of T cell responses to AZD1222 COVID-19 vaccine. Study results and caveats: The reported proportion of spike-specific TCRs targeting unmutated variant regions was nearly half. No repertoire was sampled before or during the peak T cell response, only after it. Spike-wide coverage was observed for vaccine-associated CD4 TCRs, with dominant responses at 160-218 and 743-854. Donors skewed white British and female; clonal diversity was possibly underestimated.

The length of the CDR3 is 16 residues. Trimming pared 3 bases from V and 0 bases from J, leaving 12 bases between. Germline-derived CDR1 and CDR2 are KGHSH and LQKENI. Data came from immunoSEQ multiplex PCR; TCRdb stores just in-frame clones and leaves some out. The table shows over 150,000 clones, with 90% occurring only once. This clone was recorded once. Its matching antigen is unknown. Here the sequenced sample was peripheral blood, taken on day 0 of AZD1222 vaccination. This TCR was sampled from an adult in good health. The V and J genes are TRBV18 and TRBJ1-3; D ambiguous. The CDR3 is CASSPSNSFSGNTIYF. CDR3 sequence (DNA): TGTGCCAGCTCACCGTCTAATTCGTTCTCTGGAAACACCATATATTTT.